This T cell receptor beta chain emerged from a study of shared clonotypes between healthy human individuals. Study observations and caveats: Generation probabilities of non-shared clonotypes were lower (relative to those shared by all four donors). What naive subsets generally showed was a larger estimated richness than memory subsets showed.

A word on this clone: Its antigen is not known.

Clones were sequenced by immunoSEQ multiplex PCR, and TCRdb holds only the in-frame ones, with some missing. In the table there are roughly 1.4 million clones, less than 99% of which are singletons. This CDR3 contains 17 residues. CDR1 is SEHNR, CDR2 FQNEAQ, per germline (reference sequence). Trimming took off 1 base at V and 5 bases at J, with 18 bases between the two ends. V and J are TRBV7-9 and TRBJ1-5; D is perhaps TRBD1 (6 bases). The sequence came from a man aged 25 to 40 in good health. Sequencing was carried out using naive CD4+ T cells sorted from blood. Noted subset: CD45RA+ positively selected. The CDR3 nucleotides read TGTGCCAGCAGCTTAGGTTTCCTTGGGGCAGGGGATCAGCCCCAGCATTTT. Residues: CASSLGFLGAGDQPQHF.